The 27 T cell receptor beta chains reported below all come from one sample, sequenced in a study of tumor and adjacent non-tumor tissue in lung cancer (dated by TCRdb to 2017 to 2018). RNA was isolated from bulk unsorted tissue, and RNA quality was assessed with a NanoDrop ND-1000 and an Agilent 2100. Library creation used multiplex PCR. Sequencing took place on an Illumina HiSeq 2500. TCRbeta libraries were constructed through three rounds of nested PCR with primers (Table S4) according to protocols modified from ARM-PCR. TCRdb trimmed public reads at Q25 via fastp, called clones via MiXCR and kept in-frame beta chains. Rows with a matching CDR3 protein are joined into one entry that keeps the most common DNA and genes. Recorded for this sample are some 80,000 distinct CDR3 sequences; just under 75% of them occurred a single time. Roughly 9% of the sample rests with the top ten. Sequencing was carried out using lung tumor tissue. The receptors here all came from a middle-aged woman with non-small cell lung cancer.

As to this clonotype: Mismatch with germline at one junction end may stem from a read error. V gene TRBV7-9 combines with J gene TRBJ1-2, with a possible D match to TRBD1 (5 bases). The CDR3 consists of 15 residues. Germline V gives CDR1 SEHNR, CDR2 FQNEAQ (reference sequence). The CDR3, as DNA: TGTGCCAGCTGCTTAGCACAGGACGGAGGTCATGGCTACACCTTC. Amino acids: CASCLAQDGGHGYTF.

With regard to this clonotype: Relative to the germline gene, one junction end is altered; a read error may explain this. This chain uses TRBV6-6 with TRBJ1-6; TRBD1 might be the D (5 bases). The CDR3 runs 15 residues. The germline V gene encodes CDR1 MNHNY and CDR2 SVGAGI (reference sequence). The CDR3 loop reads CVSSLRTREYSPLHF. As DNA, the CDR3 is TGTGTCAGCAGTTTAAGGACACGGGAGTATTCACCCCTCCACTTT.

Concerning this clonotype itself: Likely a read error: the CDR3 ends without its conserved phenylalanine or tryptophan. The chain joins TRBV4-2 to TRBJ2-2; the D gene is possibly TRBD2 (7 bases). The CDR3 runs 16 residues. Germline lookup yields CDR1 LGHNA and CDR2 YNFKEQ. The chain's CDR3 is CTSSQGLTGGQGELFY. The CDR3 region has the DNA TGTACCAGCAGCCAAGGCCTAACGGGGGGACAAGGGGAGCTGTTTTAT.

This clonotype was observed at least ten times. The chain has TRBV5-6 and TRBJ2-2; D might be TRBD1 or TRBD2, each matching 5 bases. The V gene lost 4 bases and the J gene lost 6 bases, with 19 bases spanning the gap. The CDR3 loop spans 16 amino acids. Looked up from germline, CDR1 is SGHDT and CDR2 is YYEEEE. The CDR3 DNA reads as TGTGCCAGCAGCCAGTTTTTGGGGGAACCCCCCGGGGAGCTGTTTTTT. This sequence encodes CASSQFLGEPPGELFF.

The chain carries TRBV4-2 and TRBJ2-1, with D unresolved. The CDR3 length is 14 residues. The germline V gene has CDR1 LGHNA and CDR2 YNFKEQ. V lost 10 bases to trimming and J lost 5 bases, with 18 bases between them. The CDR3 reads CANSLTGEDNEQFF. In DNA, the CDR3 is TGTGCCAACAGTCTTACTGGAGAGGACAATGAGCAGTTCTTC.

This clonotype was seen once. Germline is not matched at one junction end, which may reflect a read error. V and J are TRBV11-2 and TRBJ2-1, with D possibly being TRBD2 (5 bases). This CDR3 region has 16 residues. CDR1 and CDR2 from the germline V gene are SGHAT and FQNNGV. The CDR3 sequence: CASSLGPLVWRNEQFF. CDR3 nucleotide sequence: TGTGCCAGTAGCTTAGGGCCACTAGTGTGGCGCAATGAGCAGTTCTTC.

This clonotype was seen more than once but under ten times. V is TRBV7-9 and J is TRBJ1-1; tentative D call: TRBD1 (6 bases). Germline assignment: CDR1 SEHNR and CDR2 FQNEAQ (reference sequence). The CDR3 loop spans 17 amino acids. Trimming cost V 3 bases and J 0 bases, with 17 bases left between them. The CDR3 reads CASSFARLGGLNTEAFF. CDR3 DNA sequence: TGTGCCAGCAGCTTCGCTCGGCTAGGGGGTTTGAACACTGAAGCTTTCTTT.

CDR3 DNA sequence: TGTGCCAGCAGCTTCGGTGGAGATACGCAGTATTTT. Residues: CASSFGGDTQYF. J is TRBJ2-3 and V is TRBV7-9, with D unresolved. The CDR3 consists of 12 residues. The V end was cut by 3 bases, the J end by 5 bases, with 6 bases between. Per the germline V gene, CDR1 is SEHNR and CDR2 is FQNEAQ (reference sequence). The complete variable domain, with remaining parts taken from reference TRBV7-9 and TRBJ2-3, reads DTGVSQNPRHKITKRGQNVTFRCDPISEHNRLYWYRQTLGQGPEFLTYFQNEAQLEKSRLLSDRFSAERPKGSFSTLEIQRTEQGDSAMYLCASSFGGDTQYFGPGTRLTVL.

This clonotype was recorded many times. The V call is TRBV5-4, the J call TRBJ2-1, with 8 positions matching TRBD2. The germline gives CDR1 SGHNT, CDR2 YYREEE (reference sequence). Trimming took 3 bases from V and 6 from J; bases not matched to a gene: 8. The CDR3 loop spans 15 amino acids. The CDR3 bases are TGTGCCAGCAGCTCGACCGGGACTAGTCGCAATGAGCAGTTCTTC. Encoded protein: CASSSTGTSRNEQFF.

The rearrangement uses TRBV29-1 and TRBJ2-1, with a tentative D call TRBD2 (6 bases). The CDR3 totals 15 residues. Germline CDR1 reads SQVTM; CDR2 reads ANQGSEA. DNA of the CDR3: TGCAGTATACCTAGCAGGAGGGCCTTTTTTTATGAGCAGTTCTTC. It is translated as CSIPSRRAFFYEQFF.

To note about this clonotype: The germline gene is not matched at one end of the junction; a read error may be the cause. The chain has TRBV11-2 and TRBJ2-7, with D tentatively TRBD1 (5 bases). CDR1 is SGHAT, CDR2 FQNNGV, per germline. The CDR3 runs to 12 residues. The CDR3 nucleotides read TGTGTCAGCGTTGGCCTCAGGGTAGAGCAGTACTTC. Its translation is CVSVGLRVEQYF.

Worth noting for this clonotype: The junction departs from the called germline gene at one end, perhaps through a read error. The chain is built from TRBV29-1 and TRBJ2-1, with D possibly matching TRBD2 (5 bases). This CDR3 has 14 residues. Germline V gene data show CDR1 as SQVTM and CDR2 as ANQGSEA. The CDR3, as DNA: TGTAGCGTTGAAGACCCTCGGAGCTACAATGGGCAATTCTTC. It translates to CSVEDPRSYNGQFF.

On this clonotype itself: Germline and junction disagree at one end, which may indicate a read error. The chain carries TRBV11-1 and TRBJ2-7; 7 bases fit TRBD1. Germline-derived CDR1 and CDR2 are SGHAT and FQDESV (reference sequence). This CDR3 has 14 amino acids. The CDR3 DNA sequence: TGTGCCGGCAGCCGGGGACAGAGCTCCTACGAACAGTATTTC. This gives the protein CAGSRGQSSYEQYF.

The chain combines TRBV11-2 with TRBJ2-7; the D is unclear. V lost 1 base and J lost 4, with 17 bases in between. This CDR3 spans 16 amino acids. The germline V gene encodes CDR1 SGHAT and CDR2 FQNNGV. The CDR3 DNA follows: TGTGCCAGCAGCTTAGTGTTTTTGTCGAGCTCATACGAGCAGTACTTC. This translates into CASSLVFLSSSYEQYF.

About this clonotype: The germline gene is not matched at one end of the junction; a read error may be the cause. The chain employs TRBV29-1 and TRBJ2-6; perhaps D is TRBD1 or TRBD2 (5 bases each). The germline CDR1 and CDR2 sequences are SQVTM and ANQGSEA. CDR3 length: 15 amino acids. The CDR3 sequence is CNVDSRGSGAKVLTF. In DNA, the CDR3 is TGCAACGTTGATTCCCGGGGCTCTGGGGCCAAGGTCCTGACTTTC.

A note on this clonotype: The junction does not match germline at one end; this may be a read error. The chain has TRBV6-2 or TRBV6-3 and TRBJ2-6; D might be TRBD2 (6 bases). From germline, CDR1 is MNHEY and CDR2 SVGEGT. There are 16 residues in the CDR3. CDR3 in DNA: TGTACCAGCACGACGGACGGGGAGGCTGGGGCCAACGTCCTGACTTTC. It codes for CTSTTDGEAGANVLTF.

J is TRBJ2-7 and V is TRBV4-1, with a possible D match to TRBD1 (6 bases). The germline V gene encodes CDR1 MGHRA and CDR2 YSYEKL. The V and J ends lost 1 base and 6 bases respectively, with 16 bases between them. The CDR3 length is 15 residues. As DNA, the CDR3 is TGCGCCAGCAGCCAAGTCCATCGGACAGAGGGCGAGCAGTACTTC. It encodes CASSQVHRTEGEQYF.

This clonotype was detected a few times. J is TRBJ2-1 and V is TRBV19, with a weak D call TRBD2 (5 bases). The germline V gene encodes CDR1 LNHDA and CDR2 SQIVND (reference sequence). Trimming stripped 5 bases from V and 0 bases from J, with 11 bases between. CDR3 length: 15 amino acids. The CDR3 DNA reads as TGTGCCAGTAGTGACTCCGGGATCTCCTACAATGAGCAGTTCTTC. Translated, it gives CASSDSGISYNEQFF.

The chain employs TRBV13 and TRBJ2-3, with D possibly TRBD2 on 6 matching bases. The germline V gene encodes CDR1 PRHDT and CDR2 FYEKMQ (reference sequence). This CDR3 is 13 amino acids long. V shed 10 bases and J shed 0 bases, with 11 bases lying between them. The CDR3 here is CATWRVSTDTQYF. In DNA form, the CDR3 reads TGTGCCACCTGGAGGGTAAGCACAGATACGCAGTATTTT.

Regarding this clonotype: One end of the junction fails to match germline, which may point to a read error. The V and J genes are TRBV11-2 and TRBJ2-2; D is possibly TRBD2 (5 bases). Germline CDR1 reads SGHAT; CDR2 reads FQNNGV. The CDR3 totals 13 residues. This CDR3 is CASSHHGDGEQFF. The DNA of the CDR3 is TGTGCCAGCAGTCACCATGGAGACGGGGAGCAGTTTTTT.

This clonotype has a handful of counts. A much larger clonotype is one base distant, so this may be a read error. The rearrangement uses TRBV6-1 and TRBJ2-1; 13 bases agree with TRBD2. Germline CDR1 is MNHNS and CDR2 is SASEGT. V lost 3 bases, J lost 8 bases, and 4 bases stayed unmatched. The CDR3 length is 15 residues. The DNA of the CDR3 is TGTGCCAGCAGTGAGGGGACTAGCGGGGTTGATGAGCAGTTCTTC. This codes for CASSEGTSGVDEQFF.

Turning to this clonotype: The junction departs from the called germline gene at one end, perhaps through a read error. V gene TRBV5-6 combines with J gene TRBJ2-5; D possibly corresponds to TRBD2 (5 bases). Germline CDR1 and CDR2: SGHDT and YYEEEE. The CDR3 has 13 residues. The DNA for the CDR3 is TGTACCAGCAATGGAAAAGCGGAAGAGGCCCAGTACTTC. This translates into CTSNGKAEEAQYF.

V usage is TRBV20-1 and J usage is TRBJ1-5; D is ambiguous. Per germline, CDR1 DFQATT and CDR2 SNEGSKA (reference sequence). V was clipped by 4 bases and J by 2 bases, with 6 bases between them. The CDR3 loop spans 12 amino acids. CDR3 bases: TGCAGTGCTAAGGGTGGCAATCAGCCCCAGCATTTT. Translated: CSAKGGNQPQHF.

Points on this clonotype: This may be a read error: a much more frequent sequence differs by one nucleotide. This CDR3 reads CASSLAGSHLHF. The CDR3 coding sequence is TGTGCCAGCAGCTTAGCGGGTTCACACCTCCACTTT. The V and J genes are TRBV7-8 and TRBJ1-6, with D unclear. This CDR3 has 12 amino acids. CDR1 SGHVS and CDR2 FQNEAQ come from the germline V gene.

A few counts support this clonotype. V gene TRBV2 combines with J gene TRBJ1-2; TRBD1 matches 7 bases. Germline lookup yields CDR1 SNHLY and CDR2 FYNNEI. Germline trimming cut 11 bases from V and 8 bases from J; bases unmatched to any gene: 8. The length of the CDR3 is 11 residues. The CDR3 coding sequence is TGTGCCGGCACCAGGACAGGCGGCTACACCTTC. It encodes CAGTRTGGYTF.

This clonotype was recorded at least ten times. V is TRBV11-2 and J is TRBJ2-7, with D perhaps given as TRBD1 or TRBD2 (5 bases each). Trimming removed 5 bases from V and 10 bases from J, with 15 bases in between. Germline CDR1 and CDR2: SGHAT and FQNNGV. This CDR3 region has 12 residues. CDR3 in amino acids: CASSPAGTLQYF. The CDR3 coding sequence is TGTGCCAGCAGCCCAGCCGGGACCCTTCAGTACTTC. Full variable domain (remainder filled in from reference TRBV11-2 and TRBJ2-7): EAGVAQSPRYKIIEKRQSVAFWCNPISGHATLYWYQQILGQGPKLLIQFQNNGVVDDSQLPKDRFSAERLKGVDSTLKIQPAKLEDSAVYLCASSPAGTLQYFGPGTRLTVT.

On this clonotype itself: The CDR3 carries no conserved terminal phenylalanine or tryptophan, so it likely arises from a read error. The rearrangement links TRBV6-1 to TRBJ1-5; unclear D gene. CDR3 length equals 15 residues. CDR1 MNHNS and CDR2 SASEGT come from the germline V gene. The CDR3 loop reads CASSEAPGDNQSQHL. In DNA, the CDR3 is TGTGCCAGCAGTGAAGCACCTGGTGACAATCAGTCCCAGCATCTT.